Included here is one T cell receptor beta chain sequence, with context. This sample stems from a study of blood T cell repertoires in COVID-19. This CDR3 has 15 amino acids. Germline lookup yields CDR1 MNHEY and CDR2 SVGAGI. The V segment lost 5 bases and the J segment 7 bases; nucleotides outside the gene matches: 6. Original handling: The assay estimated nucleated cells by amplifying reference gene primers. Profiled with immunoSEQ multiplex PCR; TCRdb holds only in-frame clones, not every one. V, J and clone size reflect that table, while D and trimming were determined from the DNA. The sample shows some 96,000 clones, 91% of them seen only once.

This receptor was obtained from a man between 45 and 60 years old with active COVID-19. The sequenced sample was peripheral blood. The rearrangement links TRBV6-5 to TRBJ2-1; TRBD2 aligns across 12 bases. CDR3 in DNA: TGTGCCAGCAGTCTAGCGGGAGGGGGGAGGAATGAGCAGTTCTTC. It specifies CASSLAGGGRNEQFF.